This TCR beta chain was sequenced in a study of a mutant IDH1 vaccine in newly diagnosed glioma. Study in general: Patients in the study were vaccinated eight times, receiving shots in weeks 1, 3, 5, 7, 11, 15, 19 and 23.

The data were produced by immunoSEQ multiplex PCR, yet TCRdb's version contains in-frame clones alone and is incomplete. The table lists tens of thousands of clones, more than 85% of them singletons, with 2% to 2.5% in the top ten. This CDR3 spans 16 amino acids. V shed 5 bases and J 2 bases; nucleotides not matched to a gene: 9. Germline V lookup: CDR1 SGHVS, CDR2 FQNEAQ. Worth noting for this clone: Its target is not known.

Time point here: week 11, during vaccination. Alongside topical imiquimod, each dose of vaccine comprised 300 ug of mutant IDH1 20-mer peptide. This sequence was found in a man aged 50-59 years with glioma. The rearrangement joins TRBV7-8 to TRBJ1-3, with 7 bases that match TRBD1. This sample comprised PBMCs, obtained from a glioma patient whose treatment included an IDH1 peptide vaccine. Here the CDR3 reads CASSVIGTETGNTIYF. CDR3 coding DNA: TGTGCCAGCAGCGTTATCGGGACAGAAACTGGAAACACCATATATTTT.